The 9 T cell receptor beta chains below come from one sample, sequenced in a study of cytotoxic CD8 clonotypes in ibrutinib-treated CLL. The data were produced by immunoSEQ multiplex PCR, yet TCRdb's version contains in-frame clones alone and is incomplete. The data contain 200,000 to 250,000 clones, 79% of them singletons. Sequenced material: PBMCs, taken after 12 months of ibrutinib treatment. These receptors were taken from a human donor with chronic lymphocytic leukemia.

This chain joins TRBV5-4 and TRBJ2-7, with D possibly matching TRBD1 (5 bases). The CDR3 runs 13 residues. Germline V gene sequence: CDR1 SGHNT, CDR2 YYREEE (reference sequence). V lost 4 bases and J 1 base, leaving 9 bases between the germline ends. The CDR3 spells CASSIDRSYEQYF. The CDR3, as DNA: TGTGCCAGCAGCATCGACAGATCCTACGAGCAGTACTTC.

The sample holds a few counts of this clone. This sequence joins TRBV6-5 and TRBJ1-5, with a possible D match to TRBD1 (6 bases). Germline CDR1 MNHEY, CDR2 SVGAGI. Trimming removed 5 bases at V and 2 bases at J, with 10 bases between. The CDR3 totals 14 residues. CDR3 residues: CASSPQGGNQPQHF. CDR3 sequence (DNA): TGTGCCAGCAGTCCACAGGGTGGCAATCAGCCCCAGCATTTT.

V gene TRBV7-6 combines with J gene TRBJ2-2, with 7 bases lining up with TRBD2. This CDR3 spans 16 amino acids. The V segment lost 5 bases and the J segment 0 bases; nucleotides outside the gene matches: 6. Germline V lookup: CDR1 SGHVS, CDR2 FNYEAQ. As DNA, the CDR3 is TGTGCCAGCAGCATCGGGGACTATCCGAACACCGGGGAGCTGTTTTTT. Translation gives CASSIGDYPNTGELFF.

The sample holds a few counts of this clone. V usage is TRBV28 and J usage is TRBJ2-5; D is unresolved. Trimming cost V 3 bases and J 3 bases, with 8 bases left between them. This CDR3 contains 13 residues. Germline-derived CDR1 and CDR2 are MDHEN and SYDVKM. The CDR3 nucleotides are TGTGCCAGCAGTTTTTCCCTGGAAGAGACCCAGTACTTC. This encodes CASSFSLEETQYF.

The genes are TRBV5-1 and TRBJ1-2; weak D call: TRBD1 (6 bases). V was shortened by 3 bases and J by 1 base, with 10 bases between the two germline ends. Germline CDR1 is SGHRS and CDR2 is YFSETQ. This CDR3 has 14 amino acids. CDR3 amino acids: CASSSGDNNYGYTF. DNA for the CDR3: TGCGCCAGCAGCTCGGGGGACAATAACTATGGCTACACCTTC.

V gene TRBV2 combines with J gene TRBJ1-1, with no clear D. Germline V gives CDR1 SNHLY, CDR2 FYNNEI. V lost 4 bases to trimming and J lost 10 bases, with 10 bases between them. The CDR3 is 11 amino acids. CDR3: CASSGRVGAFF. The CDR3 DNA sequence: TGTGCCAGCAGTGGTAGGGTGGGAGCTTTCTTT.

V is TRBV5-1 and J is TRBJ2-3, with D possibly being TRBD2 (6 bases). This CDR3 comprises 14 residues. Trimming left V 2 bases short and J 3 bases short, with 10 bases between. Germline CDR1 SGHRS, CDR2 YFSETQ. The CDR3 is CASSFRAGTDTQYF. The CDR3 DNA reads TGCGCCAGCAGCTTCCGGGCGGGGACAGATACGCAGTATTTT.

A single count supports this clone. The rearrangement uses TRBV28 and TRBJ1-2, with D hard to call. The CDR3 loop spans 12 amino acids. The V end was cut by 2 bases, the J end by 8 bases, with 9 bases between. Germline CDR1 is MDHEN and CDR2 is SYDVKM. The CDR3, as DNA: TGTGCCAGCAGTTTACGGGAAAGCGGCTACACCTTC. Encoded protein: CASSLRESGYTF.

V usage is TRBV5-8 and J usage is TRBJ1-1; D not resolved. Between the trimmed V and J ends, which lost 0 bases and 8 bases, there was a span of 11 bases. The CDR3 loop spans 13 amino acids. Germline assignment: CDR1 SGHTS and CDR2 YDEGEE. Written as DNA, the CDR3 is TGTGCCAGCAGCTTGGGGTCAGCGCTCGAAGCTTTCTTT. Translated: CASSLGSALEAFF.